The next 23 T cell receptor beta chains were all read from a single sample in a study of blood T cell repertoires in COVID-19. Clones were read by immunoSEQ multiplex PCR, and TCRdb kept only the in-frame ones, dropping some. The data show about 20,000 clones, approximately 79% seen once. The sample taken for sequencing was peripheral blood. These receptors all stem from a man older than 75 with acute or convalescent COVID-19.

The V call is TRBV5-6, the J call TRBJ1-1, with 9 positions matching TRBD1. Germline trimming cut 4 bases from V and 4 bases from J; bases unmatched to any gene: 8. The CDR3 covers 15 residues. Germline V gives CDR1 SGHDT, CDR2 YYEEEE. In DNA form, the CDR3 reads TGTGCCAGCAGCAGACCGGGACAGGGTTTCACTGAAGCTTTCTTT. It codes for CASSRPGQGFTEAFF.

J is TRBJ2-5 and V is TRBV19, with 10 bases that match TRBD2. Germline loops: CDR1 LNHDA, CDR2 SQIVND (reference sequence). Trimming cost V 7 bases and J 5 bases; bases outside gene matches: 10. The CDR3 has 15 amino acids. Here the CDR3 DNA reads TGTGCCAGTAACCCCGGAGCGGGAGGGAGTGAGACCCAGTACTTC. It specifies CASNPGAGGSETQYF.

The chain combines TRBV2 with TRBJ2-1; 8 bases are a match to TRBD2. Germline CDR1 and CDR2: SNHLY and FYNNEI. J lost 0 bases, V lost 6 bases, and 19 bases had no gene match. The CDR3 sequence is 20 residues long. The CDR3 reads CASRTWGLAGKGSSYNEQFF. CDR3 bases: TGTGCCAGCAGGACCTGGGGGCTAGCGGGCAAAGGGAGCTCCTACAATGAGCAGTTCTTC.

The chain carries TRBV6-5 and TRBJ1-1, with a possible D match to TRBD1 (5 bases). The CDR3 length is 15 residues. Trimming removed 2 bases at V and 0 bases at J, with 10 bases between. Germline V lookup: CDR1 MNHEY, CDR2 SVGAGI. The CDR3 region has the DNA TGTGCCAGCAGTTACAATGGCAGGGTGAACACTGAAGCTTTCTTT. Amino acids: CASSYNGRVNTEAFF.

The chain couples TRBV3-1 (or the pseudogene TRBV3-2) to TRBJ2-1, with 11 bases identical to TRBD2. J lost 9 bases, V lost 4 bases, and 8 bases had no gene match. CDR3 size: 15 residues. Germline V gives CDR1 LGHDT, CDR2 YNNKEL (reference sequence). The DNA of the CDR3 is TGTGCCAGCAGCCCCGGGGGTAGCGGGAGGGGTGAGCAGTTCTTC. This gives the protein CASSPGGSGRGEQFF.

J is TRBJ1-1 and V is TRBV9; 8 bases map to TRBD1. The trim removed 3 bases at V and 6 bases at J, leaving 7 bases unmatched. In germline, CDR1 is SGDLS, CDR2 YYNGEE. The CDR3 is 14 residues long. The CDR3 DNA is TGTGCCAGCAGCGCGACAGGGGTTTTGGCTGAAGCTTTCTTT. Translated, it gives CASSATGVLAEAFF.

The J gene is TRBJ2-7, the V gene TRBV12-3 or TRBV12-4, with 13 bases that match TRBD2. The CDR3 has 13 amino acids. The V gene end was trimmed by 11 bases and the J gene end by 6 bases; junction bases not matched to a gene: 7. CDR3 residues: CAVRTSGSFEQYF. CDR3 coding DNA: TGTGCCGTGAGGACTAGCGGGAGTTTCGAGCAGTACTTC.

This rearrangement joins TRBV15 to TRBJ2-1; 12 nucleotides agree with TRBD2. The germline V gene encodes CDR1 LNHNV and CDR2 YYDKDF (reference sequence). The junction had 15 bases not matched to a gene; V was cut back by 3 bases and J by 3 bases. This CDR3 is 20 amino acids long. As DNA, the CDR3 is TGTGCCACCAGCAGGTACCACCTTACTAGCGGGAGGCCTTACTACAATGAGCAGTTCTTC. Amino acid sequence: CATSRYHLTSGRPYYNEQFF.

This clone was seen once. The chain joins TRBV5-4 to TRBJ2-2; D perhaps matches TRBD2 (5 bases). V lost 4 bases, J lost 1 base, and 17 bases lay in between. Germline V gene data show CDR1 as SGHNT and CDR2 as YYREEE (reference sequence). The CDR3 consists of 17 residues. The CDR3 bases are TGTGCCAGCAGCCCGGTACCCCCAGGAGGGAACACCGGGGAGCTGTTTTTT. This encodes CASSPVPPGGNTGELFF. The entire variable domain, with the rest obtained from reference TRBV5-4 and TRBJ2-2, is as follows: ETGVTQSPTHLIKTRGQQVTLRCSSQSGHNTVSWYQQALGQGPQFIFQYYREEENGRGNFPPRFSGLQFPNYSSELNVNALELDDSALYLCASSPVPPGGNTGELFFGEGSRLTVL.

The V and J genes are TRBV28 and TRBJ1-2; TRBD1 matches at 7 bases. Trimming cost V 2 bases and J 7 bases; bases outside gene matches: 4. Germline CDR1 is MDHEN and CDR2 is SYDVKM. The CDR3 sequence is 13 residues long. CDR3 in amino acids: CASSLTRGLGYTF. The CDR3 nucleotides read TGTGCCAGCAGTTTAACGAGGGGGCTTGGCTACACCTTC.

The rearrangement uses TRBV29-1 and TRBJ2-1; tentatively, D is TRBD2 (7 bases). The V end lost 2 bases, the J end lost 4 bases, and 18 bases lay between the germline ends. The CDR3 length is 16 residues. Germline assignment: CDR1 SQVTM and CDR2 ANQGSEA. The CDR3 region is CSVESGRTEHYNEQFF. The CDR3 DNA follows: TGCAGCGTTGAATCCGGGAGGACAGAACATTACAATGAGCAGTTCTTC.

In this sample, this clone turned up a few times. CDR3 sequence reads: CASSLDATGDEGYTF. The CDR3 nucleotides read TGCGCCAGCAGCTTGGACGCGACAGGAGATGAAGGCTACACCTTC. V gene TRBV5-1 combines with J gene TRBJ1-2, with TRBD1 as a possible D gene (6 bases). The CDR3 runs to 15 residues. V lost 0 bases and J lost 8, with 17 bases in between. Germline CDR1 reads SGHRS; CDR2 reads YFSETQ.

This chain uses TRBV10-2 with TRBJ2-2; the match to TRBD1 covers 8 bases. The ends lost 8 bases at V and 1 base at J; junction bases unmatched: 3. The germline V gene encodes CDR1 WSHSY and CDR2 SAAADI. The CDR3 loop spans 14 amino acids. CDR3 coding DNA: TGCGCCAGCTCCGGGACAGGGAACACCGGGGAGCTGTTTTTT. Encoded protein: CASSGTGNTGELFF.

The chain employs TRBV5-1 and TRBJ2-5; possibly TRBD2 for D (5 bases). Germline CDR1 and CDR2: SGHRS and YFSETQ. This CDR3 region has 15 residues. V was pared by 0 bases and J by 5 bases, with 14 bases between. The CDR3 loop reads CASSLVGTGGETQYF. The CDR3 region has the DNA TGCGCCAGCAGCTTGGTTGGAACGGGCGGGGAGACCCAGTACTTC.

This clone was seen only a few times. The chain couples TRBV30 to TRBJ1-1; D gene uncertain. CDR3 length equals 13 residues. Trimming took off 2 bases at V and 4 bases at J, with 11 bases between the two ends. Germline CDR1 GTSNPN, CDR2 SVGIG (reference sequence). The DNA for the CDR3 is TGTGCCTGGAGTTTGAAGATGAGCACTGAAGCTTTCTTT. Translation: CAWSLKMSTEAFF.

The chain is built from TRBV6-5 and TRBJ1-5; possibly TRBD1 for D (6 bases). Trimming pared 3 bases from V and 5 bases from J, leaving 8 bases between. Germline assignment: CDR1 MNHEY and CDR2 SVGAGI. The CDR3 is made up of 13 amino acids. This CDR3 reads CASSYTGHQPQHF. The DNA for the CDR3 is TGTGCCAGCAGTTATACAGGGCATCAGCCCCAGCATTTT.

This sequence joins TRBV28 and TRBJ2-7, with 13 positions matching TRBD2. Germline trimming cut 7 bases from V and 4 bases from J; bases unmatched to any gene: 25. This CDR3 region has 21 residues. CDR1 is MDHEN and CDR2 is SYDVKM in the germline V gene. In nucleotides, the CDR3 is TGTGCCAGCACCCCCCATTTCCCTTTGGGGACTGGGACTAGCGGGATGTACGAGCAGTACTTC. It is translated as CASTPHFPLGTGTSGMYEQYF.

V gene TRBV28 combines with J gene TRBJ1-5, with TRBD1 identical over 10 bases. Trimming cost V 5 bases and J 3 bases; bases outside gene matches: 7. The CDR3 totals 16 residues. The germline CDR1 and CDR2 sequences are MDHEN and SYDVKM. The CDR3 is CASSPTTGGYNQPQHF. The CDR3 nucleotides read TGTGCCAGCAGTCCGACGACAGGGGGCTACAATCAGCCCCAGCATTTT.

The chain links TRBV27 to TRBJ2-1; no firm D call. Per the germline V gene, CDR1 is MNHEY and CDR2 is SMNVEV (reference sequence). The V end was cut by 7 bases, the J end by 0 bases, with 13 bases between. The CDR3 length is 15 residues. The CDR3 loop is CASTPPHSSYNEQFF. Written as DNA, the CDR3 is TGTGCCAGCACCCCACCGCATAGCTCCTACAATGAGCAGTTCTTC.

The chain couples TRBV5-1 to TRBJ2-1; D remains unclear. V lost 2 bases, J lost 8 bases, and 20 bases lay in between. Germline V gene lookup returns CDR1 SGHRS and CDR2 YFSETQ. The CDR3 has 16 residues. In nucleotides, the CDR3 is TGCGCCAGCAGCTTTTCCTTGACTTCCCGTTCGGATGAGCAGTTCTTC. This encodes CASSFSLTSRSDEQFF.

The chain recombines TRBV2 with TRBJ2-7; 10 bases match TRBD2. CDR1 and CDR2 (germline): SNHLY, FYNNEI. This CDR3 is 15 amino acids long. The V segment lost 2 bases and the J segment 5 bases; nucleotides outside the gene matches: 6. The CDR3 coding sequence is TGTGCCAGCAGTGAACAGTTACTAGCGGGAAACGAGCAGTACTTC. Protein product: CASSEQLLAGNEQYF.

The V call is TRBV6-2 or TRBV6-3, the J call TRBJ1-3; 7 nucleotides match TRBD1. From germline, CDR1 is MNHEY and CDR2 SVGEGT. This CDR3 spans 14 amino acids. Trimming at V came to 4 bases and at J to 6 bases, leaving 6 bases not matched to a gene. The DNA of the CDR3 is TGTGCCAGCAGTTTGGACAGGCTTGAAAACACCATATATTTT. Its protein is CASSLDRLENTIYF.

J is TRBJ1-1 and V is TRBV5-1; 7 bases match TRBD1. Per the germline V gene, CDR1 is SGHRS and CDR2 is YFSETQ. This CDR3 region has 15 residues. With 4 bases clipped from V and 1 base from J, the junction kept 7 bases outside the gene matches. The DNA for the CDR3 is TGCGCCAGCAGCGGTGGGACAGTACCGAACACTGAAGCTTTCTTT. Translated, it gives CASSGGTVPNTEAFF.